These 2 T cell receptor beta chains were all obtained from the same sample, sequenced in a study of control samples from healthy donors and cancer patients (dated by TCRdb to 2018 to 2020). Receptor amplification or capture employed the immunoSEQ multiplex PCR assay. TCRdb's version of the immuneACCESS table is confined to in-frame rearrangements and falls short of the full clone set. An unresolved V gene accounts for under half of the shortfall where checked; the remainder is of unknown origin. The sample profile shows some 96,000 clones; approximately 95% of them were found once. The ten largest clones represent about 8.8% of the sample. The sequenced material came from blood. These TCRs come from a man aged 18 to 35 in good health.

The gene calls are TRBV7-9 and TRBJ2-7; D is tentatively TRBD1 or TRBD2 (5 bases each). This CDR3 has 14 residues. Germline CDR1 reads SEHNR; CDR2 reads FQNEAQ (reference sequence). The V end was cut by 7 bases, the J end by 4 bases, with 17 bases between. CDR3: CASTDGTRLYEQYF. DNA of the CDR3: TGTGCCAGCACCGACGGGACCCGGCTTTACGAGCAGTACTTC.

V usage is TRBV30 and J usage is TRBJ1-1; 7 bases agree with TRBD1. The CDR3 covers 16 residues. CDR1 is GTSNPN and CDR2 is SVGIG in the germline V gene (reference sequence). V lost 8 bases to trimming and J lost 6 bases; unmatched junction nucleotides: 21. CDR3 region: CARERGGPQRGAEAFF. The CDR3 region has the DNA TGTGCCCGCGAGAGAGGGGGCCCCCAACGAGGCGCTGAAGCTTTCTTT.